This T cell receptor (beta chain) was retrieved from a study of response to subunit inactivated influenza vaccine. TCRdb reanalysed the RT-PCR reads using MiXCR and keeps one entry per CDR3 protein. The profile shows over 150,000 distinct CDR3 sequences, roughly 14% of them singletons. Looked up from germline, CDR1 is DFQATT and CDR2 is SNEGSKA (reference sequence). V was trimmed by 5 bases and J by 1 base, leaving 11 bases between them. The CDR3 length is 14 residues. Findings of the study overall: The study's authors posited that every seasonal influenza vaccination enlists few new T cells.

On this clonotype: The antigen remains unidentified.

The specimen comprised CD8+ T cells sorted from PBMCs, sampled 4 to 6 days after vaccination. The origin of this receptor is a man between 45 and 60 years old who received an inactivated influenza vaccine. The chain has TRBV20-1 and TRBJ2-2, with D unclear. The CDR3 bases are TGCAGTGCTGCTGATTTAAGGAACACCGGGGAGCTGTTTTTT. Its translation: CSAADLRNTGELFF.